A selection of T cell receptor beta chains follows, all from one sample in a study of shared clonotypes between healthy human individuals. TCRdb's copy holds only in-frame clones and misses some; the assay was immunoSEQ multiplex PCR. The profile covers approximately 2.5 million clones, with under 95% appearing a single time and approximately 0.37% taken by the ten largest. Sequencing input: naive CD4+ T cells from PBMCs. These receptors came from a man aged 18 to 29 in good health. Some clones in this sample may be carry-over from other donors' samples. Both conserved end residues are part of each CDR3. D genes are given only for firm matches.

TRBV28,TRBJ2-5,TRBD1,CASSRRLQGYGETQYF
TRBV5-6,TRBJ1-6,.,CASSLSGGYNSPLHF
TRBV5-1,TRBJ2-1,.,CASSLAGREYNEQFF
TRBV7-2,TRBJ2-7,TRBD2,CASSNPRTGLADVYEQYF
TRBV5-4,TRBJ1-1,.,CASRPDERDTEAFF
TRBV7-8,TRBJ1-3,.,CASSLLAGMNPSGNTIYF
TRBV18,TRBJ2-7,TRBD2,CASSETSASSYEQYF
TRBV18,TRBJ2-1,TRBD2,CASSPLLGEGLNEQFF
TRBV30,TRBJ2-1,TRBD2,CAWSVALAGVDEQFF
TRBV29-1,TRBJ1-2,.,CSVDLSLAYGYTF
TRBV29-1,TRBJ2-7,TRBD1,CSVLPGQGGDEQYF
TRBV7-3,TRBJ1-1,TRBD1,CASSLRSGGTEAFF
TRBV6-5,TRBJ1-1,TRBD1,CASSYWGPQGGTEAFF
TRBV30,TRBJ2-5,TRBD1,CAAAGGLQETQYF
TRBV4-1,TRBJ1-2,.,CASSYPGRNNYGYTF
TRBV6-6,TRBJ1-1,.,CASSAGANTEAFF
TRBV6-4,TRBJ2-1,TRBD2,CASSDSGTSPNEQFF
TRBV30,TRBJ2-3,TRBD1,CAWSVSRDRGRNTQYF
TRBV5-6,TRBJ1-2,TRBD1,CASRPDRVYGYTF
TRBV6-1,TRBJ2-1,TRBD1,CASSPYDRGQFF
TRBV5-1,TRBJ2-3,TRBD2,CATSSGTVTDTQYF
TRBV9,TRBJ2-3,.,CASNPMTRSDTQYF
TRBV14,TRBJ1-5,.,CASSCLRHKEDQPQHF
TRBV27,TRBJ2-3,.,CASRQRLFADTQYF
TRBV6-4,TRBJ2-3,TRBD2,CASSDSGGGTDTQYF
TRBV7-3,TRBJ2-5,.,CASSLTGAQGVETQYF
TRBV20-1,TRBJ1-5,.,CSASRGQPQHF
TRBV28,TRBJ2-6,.,CASSSPGEAGANVLTF
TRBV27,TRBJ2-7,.,CASRAGSGREQYF
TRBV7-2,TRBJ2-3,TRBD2,CASSLRTSAGGPDTQYF
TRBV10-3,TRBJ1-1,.,CAISGLGGFGTEAFF
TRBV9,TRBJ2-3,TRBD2,CASSVEAGGLTDTQYF
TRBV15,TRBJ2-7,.,CATSFAGGYEQYF
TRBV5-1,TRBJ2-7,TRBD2,CASSATSGATYEQYF
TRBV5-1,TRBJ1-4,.,CASSPEGVGTNEKLFF
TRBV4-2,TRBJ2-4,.,CASSQDAKNIQYF
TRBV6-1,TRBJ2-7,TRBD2,CASSDPFPPGGRWEQYF
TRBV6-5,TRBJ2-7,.,CASSSTEGTYEQYF
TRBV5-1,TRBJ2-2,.,CASSLASENTGELFF
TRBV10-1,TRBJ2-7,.,CASTTPWGDSSYEQYF
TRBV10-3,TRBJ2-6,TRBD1,CAIREIDRATSGANVLTF
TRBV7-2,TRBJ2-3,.,CASSTRGADTQYF
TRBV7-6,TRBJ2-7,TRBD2,CASSYLAGSRGEQYF
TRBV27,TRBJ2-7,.,CASSLSGDYEQYF
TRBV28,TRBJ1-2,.,CASSFIKEGGAYGYTF
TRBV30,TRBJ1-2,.,CAWSVGRNYGYTF
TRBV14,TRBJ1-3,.,CASSQETPGNTIYF
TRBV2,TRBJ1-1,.,CASSEYQSNTEAFF
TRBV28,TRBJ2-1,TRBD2,CASSFSGGEYNEQFF
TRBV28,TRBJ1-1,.,CASTPRPNTEAFF